This TCR beta chain appears in the sequencing data of a study of cytomegalovirus exposure and HLA in healthy donors. Study-wide points: Despite most TCR sequences being rare, some public TCRs occurred in many donors. The classifier reportedly diagnosed cytomegalovirus status with high specificity and sensitivity. That first-cohort TCR clusters tended to co-occur in the 90 to 150 validation repertoires was found in a later analysis. The study put about 180 TCR beta chains on its list as cytomegalovirus-associated.

Regarding this clone: The antigen remains unidentified.

Only in-frame clones appear in the TCRdb table, and some are missing; sequencing was by immunoSEQ multiplex PCR. The sample has roughly 300,000 clones, roughly 90% seen once; the top ten hold 1% to 1.5%. Sequenced sample: PBMCs. The source of this sequence is a woman aged 25 to 39 in good health and CMV-seropositive.

The CDR3 reads CAWIERGANYGYTF. The CDR3 region has the DNA TGTGCCTGGATTGAAAGGGGAGCTAACTATGGCTACACCTTC. The chain links TRBV30 to TRBJ1-2, with D possibly matching TRBD1 (5 bases). The CDR3 spans 14 residues. With 4 bases removed from V and 0 bases from J, the gap between germline ends came to 12 bases. Per germline, CDR1 GTSNPN and CDR2 SVGIG (reference sequence).